This note documents a single T cell receptor (beta chain) sequence. The specificity of this receptor is unknown. Within one base of it there is no much larger clone, and no base qualities were kept. TCRbeta CDR3 regions were amplified from genomic DNA using the immunoSEQ Assay, a bias-controlled multiplex PCR. The study's own analysis went as follows. Nucleated cell counts per sample were estimated from amplification of reference gene primers within the assay. Sequence reads were collapsed and filtered to measure the absolute abundance of every unique TCRbeta CDR3 rearrangement. For each sample, productive Simpson clonality was calculated as the square root of Simpson's diversity index over productive rearrangements. This is the immuneACCESS table as TCRdb keeps it, with only in-frame sequences that have V and J called. A part of the clones is gone; compared with another copy, unresolved V genes explain less than half, and the rest is unexplained. V and J calls and clone size are those listed in that table; D and trimming were worked out from the DNA. Here the sample has 390,000 or so clones; 90% occur a single time. The ten largest clones represent approximately 6.2% of the sample.

This entry is derived from a study of blood T cell repertoires in COVID-19 (dated by TCRdb to about 2020). Some background on the complete study: Collaborator samples came from the United States, Italy and Spain and covered acute and convalescent phases of COVID-19. The material from the prospective study consisted of cDNA or gDNA derived from T cells, B-cell-depleted T cells, or PBMCs. Deeply sampled blood TCRbeta repertoires from subjects exposed to, actively infected with, or recovered from COVID-19 were included in the dataset. The repertoires were made available in a free public database intended to serve as a resource for research on the immune response to SARS-CoV-2. The samples were drawn from the first 160 participants of the ongoing ImmuneRACE study and from some 1,300 subjects provided by 6 global collaborators. Sample metadata almost always included a de-identified subject ID, COVID-19 status, age in years and sex. HLA class I and class II types, where available, came from metadata supplied by the sample provider rather than from assay-based typing. Overall results and qualifications from the work: The amount of clinical and demographic metadata varied by source and participant and was provided uncurated.

Each collaborating institution followed its own protocols to collect whole blood in K2EDTA tubes. For TCRbeta analysis, collaborators shipped samples as frozen whole blood, isolated PBMCs, or DNA extracted from either of those sample types. V is clipped by 6 bases and J by 0 bases, and the sequence between their germline boundaries is 11 bases long. CDR3 length: 14 amino acids, cysteine to phenylalanine. The kept DNA is CDR3 alone, 42 bases in frame from the first base. For CDR1 and CDR2, the germline V gene lists LGHNT and FRNRAP. This TCR was recovered from a young man with active or convalescent COVID-19. Sequenced input: peripheral blood. In this chain, TRBV12-5 is recombined with TRBJ1-1; the D gene identity is not certain. For the CDR3, the sequence is CASGSGVMNTEAFF. Read as DNA, the sequence is TGTGCTAGTGGCTCCGGGGTCATGAACACTGAAGCTTTCTTT.